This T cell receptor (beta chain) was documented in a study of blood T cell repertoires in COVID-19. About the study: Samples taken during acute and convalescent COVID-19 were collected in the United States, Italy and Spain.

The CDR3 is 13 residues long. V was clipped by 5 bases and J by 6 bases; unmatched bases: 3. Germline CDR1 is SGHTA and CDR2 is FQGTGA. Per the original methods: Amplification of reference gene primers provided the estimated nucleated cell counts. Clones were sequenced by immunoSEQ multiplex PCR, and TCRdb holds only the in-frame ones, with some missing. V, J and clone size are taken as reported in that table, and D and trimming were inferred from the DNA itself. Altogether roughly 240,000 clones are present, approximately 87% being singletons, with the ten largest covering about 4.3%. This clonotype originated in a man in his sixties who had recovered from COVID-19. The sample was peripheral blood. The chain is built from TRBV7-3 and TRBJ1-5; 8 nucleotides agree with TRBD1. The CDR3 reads CASSPDRVQPQHF. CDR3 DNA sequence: TGTGCCAGCAGCCCGGACAGGGTTCAGCCCCAGCATTTT.